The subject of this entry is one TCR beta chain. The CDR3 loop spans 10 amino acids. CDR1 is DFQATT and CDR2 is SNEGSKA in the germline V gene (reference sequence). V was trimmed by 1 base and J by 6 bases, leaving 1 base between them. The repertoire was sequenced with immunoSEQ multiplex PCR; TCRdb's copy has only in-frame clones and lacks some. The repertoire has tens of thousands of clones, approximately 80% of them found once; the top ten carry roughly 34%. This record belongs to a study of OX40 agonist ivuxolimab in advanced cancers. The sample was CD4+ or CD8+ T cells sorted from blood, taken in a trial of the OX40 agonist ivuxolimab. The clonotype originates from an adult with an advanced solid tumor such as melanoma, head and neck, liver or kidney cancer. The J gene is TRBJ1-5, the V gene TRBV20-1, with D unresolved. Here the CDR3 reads CSARAQPQHF. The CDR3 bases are TGCAGTGCTAGAGCTCAGCCCCAGCATTTT.